This T cell receptor beta chain stems from a study of T-cell memory formation after mild COVID-19. Study results and limitations: Balance between CD4 and CD8 was seen in clones contracting day 15 to 85, and a CD4+ lean was seen in later expanders.

In the case of this clonotype: Antigen: not known.

The V end was cut by 5 bases, the J end by 2 bases, with 9 bases between. The CDR3 is 12 residues long. Germline values: CDR1 GTSNPN, CDR2 SVGIG (reference sequence). Employing constant-segment primers, 5'RACE generated TCR alpha and TCR beta cDNA libraries bearing sample barcodes and UMIs. TCRdb reprocessed the 5' RACE reads via MiXCR and lists one record per CDR3 protein. The sample holds approximately 150,000 distinct CDR3 sequences, about 19% seen once. The specimen was PBMCs or a T cell subset sorted from them (not recorded which). This chain joins TRBV30 and TRBJ1-1; D is possibly TRBD1 (5 bases). This TCR was sampled from an adult woman who had mild COVID-19 (a few samples of this study predate the infection). Cell type and time point are not known. This CDR3 reads CAWGAGNTEAFF. The CDR3 region has the DNA TGTGCCTGGGGGGCAGGCAACACTGAAGCTTTCTTT. The whole variable domain, filled in from reference TRBV30 and TRBJ1-1, reads SQTIHQWPATLVQPVGSPLSLECTVEGTSNPNLYWYRQAAGRGLQLLFYSVGIGQISSEVPQNLSASRPQDRQFILSSKKLLLSDSGFYLCAWGAGNTEAFFGQGTRLTVV.